This TCR beta chain was recovered during a study of blood T cell repertoires in COVID-19. Assay used: immunoSEQ multiplex PCR; TCRdb lists only in-frame clones, some missing. In the table there are 310,000 or so clones, roughly 90% of which are singletons. Looked up from germline, CDR1 is SGHTA and CDR2 is FQGNSA. The CDR3 extends over 12 amino acids. The V end lost 5 bases, the J end lost 5 bases, and 4 bases lay between the germline ends. The chain has TRBV7-2 and TRBJ1-6, with D unclear. The sequence was collected from a woman in her forties or fifties who had recovered from COVID-19. The sample was peripheral blood. CDR3 sequence: CASSPDNSPLHF. The CDR3 DNA is TGTGCCAGCAGCCCTGATAATTCACCCCTCCACTTT.